This entry describes one T cell receptor beta chain. No antigen is known for it. The sample originates from a study of shared clonotypes between healthy human individuals. Study summary: Contributing individuals were a couple of females and three males aged 18 to 49. CD4 naive and memory got three plates each, CD8 naive two, CD8 memory one.

Study observations and caveats: About 5% of naive CD4 clonotypes were shared across a few donors.

Clones were sequenced by immunoSEQ multiplex PCR, and TCRdb holds only the in-frame ones, with some missing. The profile shows about 1.5 million clones, 98% of them singletons. Per germline, CDR1 ENHRY and CDR2 SYGVKD. Trimming shortened V by 4 bases and J by 3 bases, and 29 bases separated the two germline ends. The CDR3 extends over 20 amino acids. The sample comprised naive CD4+ T cells sorted from blood. The subset denotes: CD45RA+ positively selected. The gene calls are TRBV10-3 and TRBJ2-3; D is perhaps TRBD1 (7 bases). The origin of this receptor is a young man in good health. CDR3 sequence reads: CAISAVVTGNRDSLTDTQYF. As DNA, the CDR3 is TGTGCCATCAGTGCCGTCGTGACAGGGAATCGGGACTCCCTAACAGATACGCAGTATTTT.